This T cell receptor beta chain was retrieved from a study of T cells in Graves' hyperthyroidism and ophthalmopathy. The TCR beta CDR3 regions underwent amplification using RNA transcripts as the source. TCR CDR3 underwent first-round RT-PCR with the HTBI primer set. MiXCR, applied by TCRdb to the multiplex PCR reads, yields one record per CDR3 protein. The sample has approximately 740,000 distinct CDR3 sequences, 14% seen once. From germline, CDR1 is LNHDA and CDR2 SQIVND (reference sequence). The CDR3 spans 15 residues. V shed 4 bases and J 4 bases; nucleotides not matched to a gene: 7. This sequence was found in a woman aged 18-29 years with Graves' hyperthyroidism. This chain joins TRBV19 and TRBJ1-2; 9 bases match TRBD1. Sequenced material: blood. The CDR3 loop reads CASSRPGQGTYGYTF. The CDR3 DNA follows: TGTGCCAGTAGTAGGCCGGGACAGGGAACCTATGGCTACACCTTC.